This T cell receptor beta chain is from a study of T cell clonality in common variable immunodeficiency. This clone showed up many times. The antigen is undetermined. The sequence runs out 3 residues before the end of the CDR3; the remainder is reconstructed from the germline J gene. V lost 0 bases, J lost 2 bases, and 11 bases lay in between. Germline-derived CDR1 and CDR2 are SGHNT and YYREEE (reference sequence). The CDR3 loop spans 16 amino acids. Whole-study results and caveats: Compared with healthy controls, CVID subjects showed increased TCRbeta clonality, mostly in about a third.

Sequencing input was equivalent genomic DNA from CVID and controls. Libraries were prepared by immunoSEQ multiplex PCR; TCRdb keeps only in-frame clonotypes and omits some of them. In total the sample includes about 42,000 clones, none of them seen once. Sequencing was carried out using peripheral blood mononuclear cells. This chain connects TRBV5-4 to TRBJ2-2; tentative D call: TRBD1 (5 bases). The origin of this receptor is a person aged 18-69 years in good health. The CDR3 here is CASSLEQGPNTGELFF. Incomplete CDR3 DNA: TGTGCCAGCAGCTTGGAGCAGGGTCCTAACACCGGGGAG.